This TCR beta chain was identified in a study of T cells after somatic rescue of genetic block. The CDR3 has 14 amino acids. Per the germline V gene, CDR1 is LNHDA and CDR2 is SQIVND (reference sequence). The V and J ends lost 2 bases and 11 bases, in that order; junction bases with no gene match: 8. Here immunoSEQ multiplex PCR was the method, and the copy in TCRdb shows in-frame clones only, minus some. This table holds over 14,000 clones, around 71% found once. The rearrangement links TRBV19 to TRBJ1-4; 7 bases align to TRBD1. Sequencing was carried out using peripheral blood mononuclear cells (PBMCs). The sequence was collected from a boy younger than 18. CDR3 loop: CASSIRPLTGKLFF. CDR3 sequence (DNA): TGTGCCAGTAGTATAAGGCCCCTGACAGGGAAACTGTTTTTT.